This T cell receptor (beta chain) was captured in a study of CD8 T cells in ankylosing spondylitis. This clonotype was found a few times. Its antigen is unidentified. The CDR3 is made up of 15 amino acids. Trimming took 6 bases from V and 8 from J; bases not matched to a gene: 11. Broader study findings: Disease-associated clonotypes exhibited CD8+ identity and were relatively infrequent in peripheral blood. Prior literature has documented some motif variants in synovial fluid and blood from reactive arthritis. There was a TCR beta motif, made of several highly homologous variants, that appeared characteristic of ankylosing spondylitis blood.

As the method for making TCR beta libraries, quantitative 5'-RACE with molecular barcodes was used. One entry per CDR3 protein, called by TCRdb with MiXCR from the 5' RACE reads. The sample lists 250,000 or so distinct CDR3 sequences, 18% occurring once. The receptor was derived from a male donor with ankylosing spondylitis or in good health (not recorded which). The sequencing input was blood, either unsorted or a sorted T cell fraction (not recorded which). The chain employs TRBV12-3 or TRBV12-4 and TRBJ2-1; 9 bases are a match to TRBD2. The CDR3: CASSLIPGLADEQFF. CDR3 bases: TGTGCCAGCAGCCTTATACCGGGACTAGCCGATGAGCAGTTCTTC.